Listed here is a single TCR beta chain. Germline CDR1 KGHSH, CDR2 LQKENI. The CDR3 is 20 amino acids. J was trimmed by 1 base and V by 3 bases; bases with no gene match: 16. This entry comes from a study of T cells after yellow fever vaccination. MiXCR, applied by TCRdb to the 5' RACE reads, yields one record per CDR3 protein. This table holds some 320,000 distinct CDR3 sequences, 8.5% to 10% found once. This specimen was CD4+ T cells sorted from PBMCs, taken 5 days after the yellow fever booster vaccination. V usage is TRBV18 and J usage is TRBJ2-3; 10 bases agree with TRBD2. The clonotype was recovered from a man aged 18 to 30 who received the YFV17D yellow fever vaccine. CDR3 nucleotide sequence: TGTGCCAGCTCACCCCGGAATCCGGAAACCGGGACTAGCGGCACAGATACGCAGTATTTT. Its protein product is CASSPRNPETGTSGTDTQYF.